What follows are 18 T cell receptor beta chains derived from one specimen sequenced in a study of long-term antiretroviral therapy in people with HIV. immunoSEQ v3.0 was run at survey level. Some clones are missing from TCRdb's copy, which holds only in-frame ones; the method was immunoSEQ multiplex PCR. The data show around 13,000 clones, around four fifths seen once. Sequenced material: unsorted PBMCs, taken 1.8 years before starting antiretroviral therapy. The receptors derive from a woman in her thirties or forties with HIV.

The chain couples TRBV27 to TRBJ1-3; D uncertain. Germline V CDR1 and CDR2: MNHEY, SMNVEV (reference sequence). V was pared by 5 bases and J by 5 bases, with 10 bases between. CDR3 length: 13 amino acids. The DNA of the CDR3 is TGTGCCAGCAGTGACCCTCTGAGAAACACCATATATTTT. Translating it yields CASSDPLRNTIYF.

The chain couples TRBV30 to TRBJ1-1; the match to TRBD1 covers 7 bases. Germline V CDR1 and CDR2: GTSNPN, SVGIG (reference sequence). The CDR3 is 13 residues long. The ends lost 7 bases at V and 4 bases at J; junction bases unmatched: 9. The CDR3 spells CALEDRAGTEAFF. In nucleotides, the CDR3 is TGTGCCTTGGAAGACAGGGCCGGCACTGAAGCTTTCTTT.

The V and J genes are TRBV27 and TRBJ2-1; D remains ambiguous. The CDR3 length is 17 residues. V lost 0 bases to trimming and J lost 4 bases, with 16 bases between them. Germline V gene lookup returns CDR1 MNHEY and CDR2 SMNVEV (reference sequence). The CDR3 sequence: CASSLSSGTNKYNEQFF. CDR3 sequence (DNA): TGTGCCAGCAGTTTATCGTCAGGCACAAACAAATACAATGAGCAGTTCTTC.

The chain links TRBV7-9 to TRBJ1-1, with D maybe TRBD1 (5 bases). The germline V and J ends were trimmed by 7 bases and 5 bases, with 20 bases remaining between them. The CDR3 sequence is 15 residues long. Germline V gene lookup returns CDR1 SEHNR and CDR2 FQNEAQ (reference sequence). CDR3 residues: CASTFSGGGVTEAFF. CDR3 sequence (DNA): TGTGCCAGCACCTTCAGCGGGGGGGGAGTGACTGAAGCTTTCTTT.

In this sample, this clone turned up a few times. V is TRBV5-1 and J is TRBJ1-2, with a tentative D call TRBD1 (5 bases). This CDR3 is 14 amino acids long. Looked up from germline, CDR1 is SGHRS and CDR2 is YFSETQ. Trimming took off 0 bases at V and 7 bases at J, with 13 bases between the two ends. CDR3 sequence: CASSLDRPRGGYTF. For the CDR3, the DNA is TGCGCCAGCAGCTTGGACAGGCCGCGGGGTGGCTACACCTTC.

This chain joins TRBV7-9 and TRBJ2-7; D not certain. The length of the CDR3 is 17 residues. CDR1 is SEHNR, CDR2 FQNEAQ, per germline (reference sequence). V lost 5 bases, J lost 6 bases, and 26 bases lay in between. The CDR3 nucleotides read TGTGCCAGCAGCGCCGTCGGTGGCAGTCTTTCCTCGGGCGAGCAGTACTTC. This encodes CASSAVGGSLSSGEQYF.

The chain is built from TRBV6-1 and TRBJ1-1; the D gene is possibly TRBD1 (6 bases). The CDR3 loop spans 13 amino acids. Germline CDR1 and CDR2: MNHNS and SASEGT. V lost 6 bases to trimming and J lost 1 base, with 9 bases between them. The CDR3 bases are TGTGCCAGCAGCGGACAGCCGAACACTGAAGCTTTCTTT. It is translated as CASSGQPNTEAFF.

This clone has a single count. The rearrangement links TRBV19 to TRBJ2-5; 9 nucleotides line up with TRBD2. The CDR3 spans 15 residues. CDR1 is LNHDA and CDR2 is SQIVND in the germline V gene (reference sequence). J was trimmed by 0 bases and V by 5 bases; bases with no gene match: 4. CDR3 sequence reads: CASSYAGGDQETQYF. CDR3 sequence (DNA): TGTGCCAGTAGTTATGCGGGAGGGGACCAAGAGACCCAGTACTTC.

J is TRBJ2-1 and V is TRBV7-9; possibly TRBD1 or TRBD2 for D (5 bases each). CDR1 and CDR2 (germline): SEHNR, FQNEAQ (reference sequence). Trimming stripped 0 bases from V and 3 bases from J, with 21 bases between. The CDR3 is 19 residues long. The CDR3 DNA is TGTGCCAGCAGCTTAGCACCCACCTCCGGGACCATCTACTACAATGAGCAGTTCTTC. Amino acids: CASSLAPTSGTIYYNEQFF. The variable domain in full, with the rest retrieved from reference TRBV7-9 and TRBJ2-1, is DTGVSQNPRHKITKRGQNVTFRCDPISEHNRLYWYRQTLGQGPEFLTYFQNEAQLEKSRLLSDRFSAERPKGSFSTLEIQRTEQGDSAMYLCASSLAPTSGTIYYNEQFFGPGTRLTVL.

The chain combines TRBV29-1 with TRBJ1-4; 9 nucleotides line up with TRBD1. J was trimmed by 2 bases and V by 7 bases; bases with no gene match: 14. The CDR3 sequence is 17 residues long. Germline loops: CDR1 SQVTM, CDR2 ANQGSEA. The CDR3 region has the DNA TGCAGCGCAATGTCGGGACAGGGTGAGAGGACTAATGAAAAACTGTTTTTT. Amino acid sequence: CSAMSGQGERTNEKLFF.

This chain joins TRBV5-4 and TRBJ2-5, with TRBD2 matching over 9 bases. The CDR3 covers 17 residues. With 0 bases clipped from V and 4 bases from J, the junction kept 10 bases outside the gene matches. Per germline, CDR1 SGHNT and CDR2 YYREEE (reference sequence). The CDR3 sequence is CASSLGTSVEVSETQYF. CDR3 DNA sequence: TGTGCCAGCAGCTTGGGGACTAGCGTGGAAGTCTCAGAGACCCAGTACTTC.

The chain employs TRBV28 and TRBJ2-7, with D uncertain. This CDR3 has 11 amino acids. V lost 2 bases, J lost 7 bases, and 6 bases lay in between. The germline V gene has CDR1 MDHEN and CDR2 SYDVKM. The DNA of the CDR3 is TGTGCCAGCAGTTTACTTCGGGAGCAGTACTTC. Protein: CASSLLREQYF.

V usage is TRBV2 and J usage is TRBJ2-3; 7 nucleotides agree with TRBD2. The CDR3 sequence is 15 residues long. Germline V gene sequence: CDR1 SNHLY, CDR2 FYNNEI. With V trimmed by 3 bases and J by 3 bases, 6 bases remained unmatched. CDR3 coding DNA: TGTGCCAGCAGTGAGGCGGGAGTTGGTACAGATACGCAGTATTTT. Protein sequence: CASSEAGVGTDTQYF.

V and J are TRBV10-3 and TRBJ2-7; D is possibly TRBD1 (6 bases). This CDR3 spans 12 amino acids. V was clipped by 6 bases and J by 3 bases, with 9 bases between them. The germline CDR1 and CDR2 sequences are ENHRY and SYGVKD. The CDR3 sequence: CAISIQGYEQYF. CDR3 coding DNA: TGTGCCATCAGCATACAGGGCTACGAGCAGTACTTC.

V and J are TRBV5-4 and TRBJ2-7; 7 positions agree with TRBD1. With V trimmed by 6 bases and J by 2 bases, 8 bases remained unmatched. CDR3 length: 14 residues. From germline, CDR1 is SGHNT and CDR2 YYREEE (reference sequence). The CDR3 nucleotides read TGTGCCAGCACTAGAGGGGGACAGACCTACGAGCAGTACTTC. As protein: CASTRGGQTYEQYF.

The chain uses TRBV19 and TRBJ2-2; 8 bases are a match to TRBD1. Germline trimming cut 6 bases from V and 5 bases from J; bases unmatched to any gene: 11. This CDR3 region has 16 residues. Germline V CDR1 and CDR2: LNHDA, SQIVND (reference sequence). Here the CDR3 DNA reads TGTGCCAGTAGCCATGACAGGGGAATGGAAACCGGGGAGCTGTTTTTT. Its translation: CASSHDRGMETGELFF.

The rearrangement joins TRBV6-5 to TRBJ1-1, with 7 bases aligning to TRBD1. The J segment lost 2 bases and the V segment lost 6 bases, leaving 6 bases of the junction unmatched. From germline, CDR1 is MNHEY and CDR2 SVGAGI. This CDR3 has 14 amino acids. CDR3: CASRGTASNTEAFF. CDR3 coding DNA: TGTGCCAGCAGAGGGACAGCAAGTAACACTGAAGCTTTCTTT.

This clone rates as medium-sized. Here the CDR3 reads CAWSVQGGGSQQYF. In DNA, the CDR3 is TGTGCCTGGAGTGTACAGGGGGGAGGCTCCCAGCAGTACTTC. The chain employs TRBV30 and TRBJ2-7; 8 nucleotides agree with TRBD1. The CDR3 covers 14 residues. Germline CDR1 reads GTSNPN; CDR2 reads SVGIG (reference sequence). The ends lost 0 bases at V and 8 bases at J; junction bases unmatched: 9.